This section outlines one TCR beta chain sequence together with its context. The sample is drawn from a study of blood T cell repertoires in COVID-19. Study-wide background: From the United States, Italy and Spain came samples of acute and convalescent COVID-19. Sample material is recorded as cDNA or gDNA derived from T cells, B-cell-depleted T cells, or PBMCs.

CDR1 and CDR2 (germline): MNHEY, SVGAGI. This CDR3 contains 12 residues. V was pared by 8 bases and J by 5 bases, with 10 bases between. The protocol was immunoSEQ multiplex PCR, while the TCRdb copy is restricted to in-frame clones and leaves out a portion. Of fewer than 200,000 clones in the sample, 79% were seen once. This chain uses TRBV6-5 with TRBJ1-5, with D possibly being TRBD1 (5 bases). The receptor's source is a woman in her sixties with COVID-19, enrolled during active disease. Input material: peripheral blood. This CDR3 reads CASGGADQPQHF. Written as DNA, the CDR3 is TGTGCCAGCGGCGGGGCGGATCAGCCCCAGCATTTT.